This TCR beta chain was retrieved from a study of neurological immune-mediated disorders. Findings of the study overall: Subjects shared no identical expanded-clone CDR3 amino acid sequences, suggesting private TCR-beta repertoires in all groups. In HTLV-1-associated myelopathy, TCR clonal expansion was greatest, and in multiple sclerosis it was least, below healthy controls.

This clonotype is categorized as medium-sized. The antigen remains unidentified. The CDR3 contains 13 residues. Germline CDR1 and CDR2: DFQATT and SNEGSKA (reference sequence). The V and J ends lost 7 bases and 3 bases, in that order; junction bases with no gene match: 2. In TCRdb, the 5' RACE reads were re-called with MiXCR into one record per CDR3 protein. The table lists more than 40,000 distinct CDR3 sequences, about 14% of them singletons, with around 3.3% in the top ten. Input was 800,000 to 1,000,000 sorted T cells, either CD4+ or CD8+. J is TRBJ2-1 and V is TRBV20-1; TRBD2 aligns across 11 bases. The receptor comes from an older woman with HTLV-1-associated myelopathy (HAM/TSP). Sequencing used CD4+ T cells from blood. CDR3 region: CSGLAGGYNEQFF. The CDR3 region has the DNA TGCAGTGGGCTAGCGGGGGGCTACAATGAGCAGTTCTTC.